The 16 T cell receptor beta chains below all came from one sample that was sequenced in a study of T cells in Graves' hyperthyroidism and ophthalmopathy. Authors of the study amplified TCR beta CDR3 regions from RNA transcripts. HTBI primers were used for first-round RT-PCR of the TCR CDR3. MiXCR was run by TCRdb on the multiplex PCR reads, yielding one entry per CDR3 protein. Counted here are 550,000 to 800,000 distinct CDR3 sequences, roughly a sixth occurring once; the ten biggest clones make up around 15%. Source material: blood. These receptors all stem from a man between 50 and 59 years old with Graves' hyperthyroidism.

Here the CDR3 reads CASSPGPMTLSSNQPQHF. The DNA for the CDR3 is TGTGCCAGCAGTCCGGGACCGATGACCCTAAGTAGCAATCAGCCCCAGCATTTT. The chain links TRBV12-3 or TRBV12-4 to TRBJ1-5; weak D call: TRBD1 (5 bases). The CDR3 is 18 residues long. The V and J ends lost 5 bases and 0 bases respectively, with 20 bases between them.

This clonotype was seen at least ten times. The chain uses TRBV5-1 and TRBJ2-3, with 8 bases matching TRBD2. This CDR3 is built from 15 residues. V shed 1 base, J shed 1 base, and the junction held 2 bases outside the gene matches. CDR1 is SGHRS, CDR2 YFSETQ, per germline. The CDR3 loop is CASSLSGRRTDTQYF. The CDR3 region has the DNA TGCGCCAGCAGCTTGAGCGGGAGACGCACAGATACGCAGTATTTT. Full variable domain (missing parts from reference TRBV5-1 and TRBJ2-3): KAGVTQTPRYLIKTRGQQVTLSCSPISGHRSVSWYQQTPGQGLQFLFEYFSETQRNKGNFPGRFSGRQFSNSRSEMNVSTLELGDSALYLCASSLSGRRTDTQYFGPGTRLTVL.

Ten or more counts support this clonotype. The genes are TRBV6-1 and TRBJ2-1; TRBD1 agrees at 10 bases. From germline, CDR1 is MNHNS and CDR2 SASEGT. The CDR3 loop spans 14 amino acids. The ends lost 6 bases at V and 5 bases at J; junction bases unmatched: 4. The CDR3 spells CASRGQGTNNEQFF. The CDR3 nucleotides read TGTGCCAGCAGGGGACAGGGGACTAACAATGAGCAGTTCTTC.

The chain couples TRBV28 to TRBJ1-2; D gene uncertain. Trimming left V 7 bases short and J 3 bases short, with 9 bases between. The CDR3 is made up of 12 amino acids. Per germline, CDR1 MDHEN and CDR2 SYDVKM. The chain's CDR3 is CASMGRDYGYTF. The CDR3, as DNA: TGTGCCAGCATGGGCAGAGACTATGGCTACACCTTC.

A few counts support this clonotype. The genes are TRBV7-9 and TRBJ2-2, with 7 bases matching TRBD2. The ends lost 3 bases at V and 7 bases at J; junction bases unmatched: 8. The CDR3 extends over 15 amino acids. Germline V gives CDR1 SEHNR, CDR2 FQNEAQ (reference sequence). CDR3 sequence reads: CASSLISGRVGELFF. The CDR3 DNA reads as TGTGCCAGCAGCTTGATCTCAGGGAGGGTCGGGGAGCTGTTTTTT.

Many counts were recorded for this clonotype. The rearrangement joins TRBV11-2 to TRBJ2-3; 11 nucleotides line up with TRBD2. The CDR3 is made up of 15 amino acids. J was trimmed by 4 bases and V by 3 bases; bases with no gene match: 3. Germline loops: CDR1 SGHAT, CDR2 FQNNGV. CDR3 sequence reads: CASSLELAGADTQYF. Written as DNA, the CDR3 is TGTGCCAGCAGCTTGGAACTAGCGGGAGCAGATACGCAGTATTTT.

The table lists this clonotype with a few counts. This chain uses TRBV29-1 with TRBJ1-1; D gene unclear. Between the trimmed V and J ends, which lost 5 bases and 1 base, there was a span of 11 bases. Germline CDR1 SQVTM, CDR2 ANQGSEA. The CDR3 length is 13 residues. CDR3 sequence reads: CSVSRIENTEAFF. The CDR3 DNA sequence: TGCAGCGTTTCCAGGATCGAGAACACTGAAGCTTTCTTT.

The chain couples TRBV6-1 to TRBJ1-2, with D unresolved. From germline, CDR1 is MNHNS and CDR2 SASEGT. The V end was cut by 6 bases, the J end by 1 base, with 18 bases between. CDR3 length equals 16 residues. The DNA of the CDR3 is TGTGCCAGCAGCTCAAACAGTCGTAAATTTAACTATGGCTACACCTTC. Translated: CASSSNSRKFNYGYTF.

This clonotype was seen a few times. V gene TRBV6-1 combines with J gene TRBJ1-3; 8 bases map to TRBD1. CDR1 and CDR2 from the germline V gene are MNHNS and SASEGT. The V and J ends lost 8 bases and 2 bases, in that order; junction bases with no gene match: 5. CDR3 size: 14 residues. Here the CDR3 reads CASRTGSAGNTIYF. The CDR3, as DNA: TGTGCCAGCCGGACAGGGTCGGCTGGAAACACCATATATTTT.

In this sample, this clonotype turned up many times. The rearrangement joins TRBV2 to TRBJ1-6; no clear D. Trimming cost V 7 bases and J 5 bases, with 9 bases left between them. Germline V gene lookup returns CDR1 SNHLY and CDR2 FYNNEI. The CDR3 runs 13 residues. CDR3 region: CASTRRDNSPLHF. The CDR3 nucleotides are TGTGCCAGCACGAGGAGAGATAATTCACCCCTCCACTTT.

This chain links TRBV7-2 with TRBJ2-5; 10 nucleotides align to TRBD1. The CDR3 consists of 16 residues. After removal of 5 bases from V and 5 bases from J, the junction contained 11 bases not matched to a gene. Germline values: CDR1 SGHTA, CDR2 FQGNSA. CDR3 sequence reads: CASSPPKTGGWETQYF. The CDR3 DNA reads TGTGCCAGCAGCCCCCCCAAGACAGGGGGCTGGGAGACCCAGTACTTC.

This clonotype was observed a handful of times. This CDR3 is CASSKTGAGNQPQHF. For the CDR3, the DNA is TGTGCCAGCAGTAAGACAGGGGCGGGGAATCAGCCCCAGCATTTT. The chain has TRBV12-3 or TRBV12-4 and TRBJ1-5; 8 bases are a match to TRBD1. The CDR3 sequence is 15 residues long. The junction had 7 bases not matched to a gene; V was cut back by 5 bases and J by 4 bases.

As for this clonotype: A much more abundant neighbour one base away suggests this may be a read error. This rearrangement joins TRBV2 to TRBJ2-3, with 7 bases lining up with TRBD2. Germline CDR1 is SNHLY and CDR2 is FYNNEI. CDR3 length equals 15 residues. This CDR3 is CASSEAETSIDTQYF. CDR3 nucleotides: TGTGCCAGCAGTGAAGCGGAGACTAGCATAGATACGCAGTATTTT.

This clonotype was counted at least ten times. CDR3 DNA: TGTGCCAGCAGTGAACAGATCATGGGAGAAAAACTGTTTTTT. It specifies CASSEQIMGEKLFF. This chain joins TRBV2 and TRBJ1-4; no clear D gene. Germline lookup yields CDR1 SNHLY and CDR2 FYNNEI. The CDR3 length is 14 residues. The V end was cut by 2 bases, the J end by 8 bases, with 12 bases between.

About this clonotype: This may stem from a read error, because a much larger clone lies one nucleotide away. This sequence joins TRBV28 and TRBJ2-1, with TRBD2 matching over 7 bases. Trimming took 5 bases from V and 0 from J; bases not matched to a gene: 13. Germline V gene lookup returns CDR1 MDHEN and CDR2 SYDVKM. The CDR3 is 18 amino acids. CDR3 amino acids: CASSHWGGAGNSYNEQFF. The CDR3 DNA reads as TGTGCCAGCAGTCACTGGGGAGGGGCAGGTAACTCCTACAATGAGCAGTTCTTC.

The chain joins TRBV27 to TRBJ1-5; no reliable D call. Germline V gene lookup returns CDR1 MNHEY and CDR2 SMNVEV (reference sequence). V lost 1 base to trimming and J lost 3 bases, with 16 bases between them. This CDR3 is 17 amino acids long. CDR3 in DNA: TGTGCCAGCAGTTTATATCCCTCCGGAGGAGTCAATCAGCCCCAGCATTTT. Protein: CASSLYPSGGVNQPQHF.